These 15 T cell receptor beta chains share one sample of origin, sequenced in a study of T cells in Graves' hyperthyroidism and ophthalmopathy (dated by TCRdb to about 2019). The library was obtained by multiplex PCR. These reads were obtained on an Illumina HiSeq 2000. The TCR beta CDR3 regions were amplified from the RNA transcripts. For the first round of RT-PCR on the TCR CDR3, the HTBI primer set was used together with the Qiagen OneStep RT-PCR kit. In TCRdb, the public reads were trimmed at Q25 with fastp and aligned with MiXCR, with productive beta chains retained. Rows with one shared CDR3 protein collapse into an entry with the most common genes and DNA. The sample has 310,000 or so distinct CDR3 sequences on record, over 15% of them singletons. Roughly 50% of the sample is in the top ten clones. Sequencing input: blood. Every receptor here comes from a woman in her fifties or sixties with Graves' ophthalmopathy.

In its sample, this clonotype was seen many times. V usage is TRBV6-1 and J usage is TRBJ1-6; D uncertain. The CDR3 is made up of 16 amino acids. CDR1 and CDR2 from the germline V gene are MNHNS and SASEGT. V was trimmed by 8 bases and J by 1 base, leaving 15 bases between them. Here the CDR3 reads CASSWGSGSYNSPLHF. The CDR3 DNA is TGTGCCAGCTCCTGGGGTAGTGGATCCTATAATTCACCCCTCCACTTT.

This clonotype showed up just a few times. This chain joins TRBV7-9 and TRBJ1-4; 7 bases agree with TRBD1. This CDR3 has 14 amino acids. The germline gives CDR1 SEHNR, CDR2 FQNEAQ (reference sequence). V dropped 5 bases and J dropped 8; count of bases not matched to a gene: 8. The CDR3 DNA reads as TGTGCCAGCAGCCTCCAGGGGGTCGAGGAAAAACTGTTTTTT. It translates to CASSLQGVEEKLFF.

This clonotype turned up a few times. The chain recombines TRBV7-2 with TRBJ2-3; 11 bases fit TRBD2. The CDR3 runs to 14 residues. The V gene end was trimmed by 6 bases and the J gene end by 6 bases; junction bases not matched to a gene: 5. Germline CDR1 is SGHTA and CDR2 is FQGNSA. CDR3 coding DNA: TGTGCCAGCAGTCATAGCGGGGGGGCTGATACGCAGTATTTT. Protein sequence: CASSHSGGADTQYF.

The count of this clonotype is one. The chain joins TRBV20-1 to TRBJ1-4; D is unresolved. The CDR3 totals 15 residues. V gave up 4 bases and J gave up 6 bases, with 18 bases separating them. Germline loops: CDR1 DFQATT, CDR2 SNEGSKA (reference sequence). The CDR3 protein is CSAKVWGSLDEKLFF. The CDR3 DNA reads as TGCAGTGCTAAGGTTTGGGGTTCTCTGGATGAAAAACTGTTTTTT.

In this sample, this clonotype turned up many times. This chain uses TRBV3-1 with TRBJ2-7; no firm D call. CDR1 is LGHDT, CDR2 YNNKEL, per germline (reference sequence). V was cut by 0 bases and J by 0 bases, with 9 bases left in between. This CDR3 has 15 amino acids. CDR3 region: CASSQEGFSSYEQYF. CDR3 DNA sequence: TGTGCCAGCAGCCAAGAGGGTTTTAGCTCCTACGAGCAGTACTTC.

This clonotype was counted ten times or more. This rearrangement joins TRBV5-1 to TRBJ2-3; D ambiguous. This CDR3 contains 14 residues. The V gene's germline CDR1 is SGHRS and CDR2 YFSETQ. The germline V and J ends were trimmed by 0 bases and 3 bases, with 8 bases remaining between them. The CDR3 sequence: CASSLALSTDTQYF. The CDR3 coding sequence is TGCGCCAGCAGCTTGGCATTGTCGACAGATACGCAGTATTTT. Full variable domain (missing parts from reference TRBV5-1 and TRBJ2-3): KAGVTQTPRYLIKTRGQQVTLSCSPISGHRSVSWYQQTPGQGLQFLFEYFSETQRNKGNFPGRFSGRQFSNSRSEMNVSTLELGDSALYLCASSLALSTDTQYFGPGTRLTVL.

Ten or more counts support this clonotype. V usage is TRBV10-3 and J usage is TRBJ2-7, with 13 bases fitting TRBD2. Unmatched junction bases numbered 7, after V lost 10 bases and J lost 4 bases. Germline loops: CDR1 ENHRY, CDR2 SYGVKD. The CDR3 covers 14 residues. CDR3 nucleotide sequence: TGTGCCACCGGGACTAGCGGGACGGGTTACGAGCAGTACTTC. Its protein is CATGTSGTGYEQYF.

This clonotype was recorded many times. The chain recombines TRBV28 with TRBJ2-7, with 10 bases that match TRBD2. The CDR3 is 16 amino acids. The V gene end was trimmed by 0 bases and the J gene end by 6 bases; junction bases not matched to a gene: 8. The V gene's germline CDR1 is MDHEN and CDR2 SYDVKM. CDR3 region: CASSLWGLAGAGEQYF. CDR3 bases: TGTGCCAGCAGTTTATGGGGTCTAGCGGGAGCTGGCGAGCAGTACTTC.

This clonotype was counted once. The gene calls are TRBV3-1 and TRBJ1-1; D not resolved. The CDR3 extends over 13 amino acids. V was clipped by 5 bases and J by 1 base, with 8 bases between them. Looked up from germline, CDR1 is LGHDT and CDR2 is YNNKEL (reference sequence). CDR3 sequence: CASSGGGNTEAFF. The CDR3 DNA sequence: TGTGCCAGCAGCGGAGGCGGGAACACTGAAGCTTTCTTT. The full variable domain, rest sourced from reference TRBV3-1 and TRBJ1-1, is DTAVSQTPKYLVTQMGNDKSIKCEQNLGHDTMYWYKQDSKKFLKIMFSYNNKELIINETVPNRFSPKSPDKAHLNLHINSLELGDSAVYFCASSGGGNTEAFFGQGTRLTVV.

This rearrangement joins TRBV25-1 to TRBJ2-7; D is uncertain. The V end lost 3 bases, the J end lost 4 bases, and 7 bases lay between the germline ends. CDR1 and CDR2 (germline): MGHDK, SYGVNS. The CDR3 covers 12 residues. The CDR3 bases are TGTGCCAGCAGTGATTTTCGGTACGAGCAGTACTTC. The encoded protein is CASSDFRYEQYF.

CDR3 nucleotides: TGCAGCGTTGTGAGCCCTAACTATGGCTACACCTTC. This translates into CSVVSPNYGYTF. This rearrangement joins TRBV29-1 to TRBJ1-2; D not resolved. Germline V CDR1 and CDR2: SQVTM, ANQGSEA. V shed 4 bases and J shed 0 bases, with 6 bases lying between them. This CDR3 has 12 amino acids.

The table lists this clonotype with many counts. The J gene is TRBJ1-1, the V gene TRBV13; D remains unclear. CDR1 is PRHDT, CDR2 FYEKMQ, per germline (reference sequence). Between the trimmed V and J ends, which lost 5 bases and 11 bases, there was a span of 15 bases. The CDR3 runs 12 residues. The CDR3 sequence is CASSAGGLRAFF. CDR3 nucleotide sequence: TGTGCCAGCAGCGCCGGCGGACTTCGCGCTTTCTTT.

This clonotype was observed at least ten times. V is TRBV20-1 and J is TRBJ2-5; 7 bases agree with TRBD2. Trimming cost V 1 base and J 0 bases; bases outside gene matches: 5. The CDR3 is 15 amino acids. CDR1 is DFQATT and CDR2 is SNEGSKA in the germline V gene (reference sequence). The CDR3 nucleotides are TGCAGTGCTAGAGGGGACTACTCCTACCAAGAGACCCAGTACTTC. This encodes CSARGDYSYQETQYF.

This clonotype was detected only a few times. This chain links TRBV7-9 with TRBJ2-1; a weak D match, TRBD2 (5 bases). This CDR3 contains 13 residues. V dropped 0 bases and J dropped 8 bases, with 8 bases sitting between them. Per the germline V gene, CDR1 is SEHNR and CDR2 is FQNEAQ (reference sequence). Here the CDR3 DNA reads TGTGCCAGCAGCTTAGCTGATAGCGATGAGCAGTTCTTC. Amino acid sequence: CASSLADSDEQFF. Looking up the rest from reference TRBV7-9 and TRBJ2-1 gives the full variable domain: DTGVSQNPRHKITKRGQNVTFRCDPISEHNRLYWYRQTLGQGPEFLTYFQNEAQLEKSRLLSDRFSAERPKGSFSTLEIQRTEQGDSAMYLCASSLADSDEQFFGPGTRLTVL.

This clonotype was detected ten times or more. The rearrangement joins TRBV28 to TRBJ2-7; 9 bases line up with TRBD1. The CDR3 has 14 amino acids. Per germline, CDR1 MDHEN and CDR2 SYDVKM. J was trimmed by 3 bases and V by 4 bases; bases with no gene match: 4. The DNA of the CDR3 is TGTGCCAGCAGTTGGGGACAGGGACTCTACGAGCAGTACTTC. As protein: CASSWGQGLYEQYF.